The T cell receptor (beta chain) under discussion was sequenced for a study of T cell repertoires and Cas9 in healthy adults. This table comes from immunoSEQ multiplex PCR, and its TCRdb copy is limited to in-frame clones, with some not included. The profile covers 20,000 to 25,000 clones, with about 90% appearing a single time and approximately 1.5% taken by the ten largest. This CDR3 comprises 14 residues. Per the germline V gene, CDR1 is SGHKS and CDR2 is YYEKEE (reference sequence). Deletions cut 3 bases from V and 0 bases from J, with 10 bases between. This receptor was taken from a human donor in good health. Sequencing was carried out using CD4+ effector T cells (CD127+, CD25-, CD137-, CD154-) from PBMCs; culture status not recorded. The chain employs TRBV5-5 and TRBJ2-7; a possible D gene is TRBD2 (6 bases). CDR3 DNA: TGTGCCAGCAGCTCTGGCGGGAACTCCTACGAGCAGTACTTC. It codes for CASSSGGNSYEQYF.